The next 13 T cell receptor beta chains were all read from a single sample in a study of cytomegalovirus exposure and HLA in healthy donors. Vbeta (60) and Jbeta (13) primers were used in the PCR. Here immunoSEQ multiplex PCR was the method, and the copy in TCRdb shows in-frame clones only, minus some. This listing includes 170,000 or so clones. The source material was PBMCs. Every receptor here comes from a man aged 25-45 years in good health and CMV-seronegative.

CDR3 sequence: CASSLHRDVDYGYTF. CDR3 coding DNA: TGTGCCAGCAGTCTACACAGGGACGTCGACTATGGCTACACCTTC. V and J are TRBV27 and TRBJ1-2; tentatively, D is TRBD1 (6 bases). V lost 5 bases, J lost 3 bases, and 16 bases lay in between. CDR1 is MNHEY, CDR2 SMNVEV, per germline (reference sequence). The CDR3 is 15 residues long.

V is TRBV5-6 and J is TRBJ2-7; 9 nucleotides match TRBD2. The CDR3 runs to 14 residues. CDR1 SGHDT and CDR2 YYEEEE come from the germline V gene. J gave up 5 bases and V 2 bases, and 5 bases lay outside the gene matches. CDR3 amino acids: CASSFGTSFNEQYF. CDR3 bases: TGTGCCAGCAGCTTCGGGACTAGCTTCAACGAGCAGTACTTC. The full variable domain, completed using reference TRBV5-6 and TRBJ2-7, is DAGVTQSPTHLIKTRGQQVTLRCSPKSGHDTVSWYQQALGQGPQFIFQYYEEEERQRGNFPDRFSGHQFPNYSSELNVNALLLGDSALYLCASSFGTSFNEQYFGPGTRLTVT.

The rearrangement joins TRBV28 to TRBJ2-2, with 7 positions matching TRBD1. This CDR3 is 17 amino acids long. Germline V gene sequence: CDR1 MDHEN, CDR2 SYDVKM. Trimming removed 7 bases from V and 0 bases from J; junction bases left unmatched: 11. The chain's CDR3 is CASTKDTGAANTGELFF. CDR3 bases: TGTGCCAGCACCAAAGACACAGGGGCCGCGAACACCGGGGAGCTGTTTTTT.

The rearrangement joins TRBV7-2 to TRBJ2-7; 9 bases are a match to TRBD1. Germline CDR1 SGHTA, CDR2 FQGNSA. With 9 bases clipped from V and 6 bases from J, the junction kept 12 bases outside the gene matches. The CDR3 runs 14 residues. The CDR3 loop reads CASVRDREFGEQYF. In nucleotides, the CDR3 is TGTGCCAGTGTTAGGGACAGGGAATTTGGCGAGCAGTACTTC.

Regarding this clone: A junction end diverges from the germline sequence, so it may reflect a read error. The genes are TRBV7-4 and TRBJ1-4; TRBD1 might be the D (5 bases). Per germline, CDR1 SGHVT and CDR2 SQSDAQ. The CDR3 has 17 residues. The CDR3 DNA sequence: TGTGCCAGCAGCCCGCAGCGCAGGGTGGGTTGGGTAGGAAAAACTGTTTTT. Translated, it gives CASSPQRRVGWVGKTVF.

The rearrangement uses TRBV5-4 and TRBJ2-1; TRBD2 matches at 9 bases. The V and J ends lost 5 bases and 0 bases, in that order; junction bases with no gene match: 3. CDR1 and CDR2 from the germline V gene are SGHNT and YYREEE (reference sequence). CDR3 length: 15 amino acids. The CDR3 region has the DNA TGTGCCAGCAGTTTTAGCGGGAGCTCCTACAATGAGCAGTTCTTC. This codes for CASSFSGSSYNEQFF.

The chain carries TRBV6-6 and TRBJ1-5; the match to TRBD1 covers 8 bases. CDR1 is MNHNY and CDR2 is SVGAGI in the germline V gene (reference sequence). CDR3 length: 16 residues. V shed 2 bases, J shed 1 base, and the junction held 4 bases outside the gene matches. The CDR3 DNA reads as TGTGCCAGCAGTTACCAGACAGGGGAGAGCAATCAGCCCCAGCATTTT. It translates to CASSYQTGESNQPQHF.

The rearrangement joins TRBV5-1 to TRBJ1-2, with D possibly matching TRBD1 (5 bases). The CDR3 sequence is 14 residues long. Germline-derived CDR1 and CDR2 are SGHRS and YFSETQ. V was cut by 0 bases and J by 2 bases, with 8 bases left in between. The CDR3 DNA sequence: TGCGCCAGCAGCTTGGTGCAGGGCAACTATGGCTACACCTTC. This gives the protein CASSLVQGNYGYTF.

This chain links TRBV15 with TRBJ1-4, with a tentative D call TRBD1 (5 bases). Germline V gene sequence: CDR1 LNHNV, CDR2 YYDKDF (reference sequence). Deletions cut 3 bases from V and 8 bases from J, with 16 bases between. This CDR3 is built from 15 residues. CDR3 in DNA: TGTGCCACCAGCAGCTGGGGGGGGGTTGGAGAAAAACTGTTTTTT. Protein sequence: CATSSWGGVGEKLFF.

The chain joins TRBV6-6 to TRBJ1-2; 7 nucleotides align to TRBD1. CDR1 is MNHNY and CDR2 is SVGAGI in the germline V gene (reference sequence). V lost 5 bases to trimming and J lost 4 bases; unmatched junction nucleotides: 10. This CDR3 comprises 15 residues. The CDR3 sequence: CASSNLRQGGYGYTF. In DNA form, the CDR3 reads TGTGCCAGCAGTAACCTGAGACAGGGTGGCTATGGCTACACCTTC.

DNA for the CDR3: TGTGCCAGCAGTGGGGCAGGGGCTAACACCGGGGAGCTGTTTTTT. This translates into CASSGAGANTGELFF. This rearrangement joins TRBV28 to TRBJ1-3; the D gene is possibly TRBD1 (6 bases). With the DNA end fitting TRBJ2-2 better, the J assignment may be wrong. Looked up from germline, CDR1 is MDHEN and CDR2 is SYDVKM. The length of the CDR3 is 15 residues.

The chain has TRBV6-5 and TRBJ1-5; unclear D gene. V lost 5 bases and J lost 7, with 12 bases in between. The CDR3 has 13 amino acids. Germline V gives CDR1 MNHEY, CDR2 SVGAGI. Written as DNA, the CDR3 is TGTGCCAGCAGTGATATGGTACAGCAGCCCCAGCATTTT. Translation gives CASSDMVQQPQHF.

The chain joins TRBV7-9 to TRBJ2-2, with D unresolved. Per the germline V gene, CDR1 is SEHNR and CDR2 is FQNEAQ (reference sequence). The CDR3 is made up of 17 amino acids. Trimming stripped 6 bases from V and 0 bases from J, with 17 bases between. The CDR3 protein is CASSSLEVFANTGELFF. The DNA for the CDR3 is TGTGCCAGCAGTAGTTTAGAGGTGTTCGCGAACACCGGGGAGCTGTTTTTT.